The source of this T cell receptor (beta chain) is a study of control samples from healthy donors and cancer patients. TCRdb's copy holds only in-frame clones and misses some; the assay was immunoSEQ multiplex PCR. The sample lists some 150,000 clones; 90% to 95% were seen once. The CDR3 runs 14 residues. The germline V and J ends were trimmed by 6 bases and 8 bases, with 19 bases remaining between them. Per germline, CDR1 MDHEN and CDR2 SYDVKM. Sequenced: PBMCs. The V call is TRBV28, the J call TRBJ1-2; a weak D match, TRBD1 (5 bases). This clonotype was sampled from a man in his 60s with colorectal cancer. The CDR3 spells CASRAGTRTLGYTF. For the CDR3, the DNA is TGTGCCAGCAGGGCCGGGACCCGTACACTGGGCTACACCTTC.